The rows below give T cell receptor beta chains drawn from one sample of a study of beta chain features in type 1 diabetes. Using immunoSEQ multiplex PCR, the repertoire was profiled, and TCRdb retains in-frame clones only, with some absent. The sample has 85,000 to 110,000 clones; approximately 30% are singletons. Material: central memory CD4+ T cells from blood. These TCRs come from a young woman with type 1 diabetes. CDR3s include the opening cysteine and the closing phenylalanine or tryptophan. The order of the fields is clone size, V gene, J gene, D gene, CDR3 protein. The D gene is left open where the match is weak. Expanded clones are given a class, and other clones once, few, many or no size at all.

clone size: NA
V gene: TRBV2
J gene: TRBJ2-1
D gene: TRBD2
CDR3 protein: CASRREGGNEQFF

clone size: few
V gene: TRBV5-1
J gene: TRBJ2-1
D gene: TRBD2
CDR3 protein: CASSPHTTSGPYNEQFF

clone size: NA
V gene: TRBV4-3
J gene: TRBJ1-2
D gene: TRBD1
CDR3 protein: CASSQVLGQGRGGYTF

clone size: few
V gene: TRBV7-2
J gene: TRBJ2-1
D gene: NA
CDR3 protein: CASSSQAGEQFF

clone size: NA
V gene: TRBV27
J gene: TRBJ2-5
D gene: NA
CDR3 protein: CASSPTYQETQYF

clone size: few
V gene: TRBV4-3
J gene: TRBJ2-1
D gene: NA
CDR3 protein: CASSQDLAVSEQFF

clone size: NA
V gene: TRBV11-3
J gene: TRBJ2-5
D gene: TRBD2
CDR3 protein: CASTVAGGPQETQYF

clone size: NA
V gene: TRBV18
J gene: NA
D gene: TRBD2
CDR3 protein: CASSSLAGDPYEQYF

clone size: NA
V gene: TRBV5-1
J gene: TRBJ1-4
D gene: NA
CDR3 protein: CASRRDTNEKLFF

clone size: NA
V gene: TRBV19
J gene: TRBJ2-2
D gene: TRBD1
CDR3 protein: CASRPGDRARTGELFF

clone size: NA
V gene: TRBV27
J gene: TRBJ1-5
D gene: NA
CDR3 protein: CASSLSAVSEGPQHF

clone size: few
V gene: TRBV7-2
J gene: TRBJ2-1
D gene: TRBD2
CDR3 protein: CASSLAGGYNEQFF

clone size: few
V gene: TRBV7-9
J gene: TRBJ2-1
D gene: TRBD2
CDR3 protein: CASSQSGRGNNEQFF

clone size: NA
V gene: TRBV4-2
J gene: TRBJ1-4
D gene: NA
CDR3 protein: CASRLQSTNEKLFF

clone size: NA
V gene: TRBV9
J gene: TRBJ1-1
D gene: NA
CDR3 protein: CASSVGVAGALRNTEAFF

clone size: few
V gene: TRBV30
J gene: TRBJ2-5
D gene: NA
CDR3 protein: CAWSVLGGTQETQYF

clone size: once
V gene: TRBV5-1
J gene: TRBJ2-4
D gene: TRBD2
CDR3 protein: CASSLGTSSDIQYF

clone size: NA
V gene: TRBV9
J gene: TRBJ1-2
D gene: TRBD1
CDR3 protein: CASSGLSGTGGYGYTF

clone size: NA
V gene: TRBV25-1
J gene: TRBJ2-4
D gene: NA
CDR3 protein: CASSESVAQNIQYF

clone size: NA
V gene: TRBV9
J gene: TRBJ2-1
D gene: NA
CDR3 protein: CASSVRTSPDNEQFF

clone size: few
V gene: TRBV7-6
J gene: TRBJ2-3
D gene: TRBD1
CDR3 protein: CASSQRQGRREQQYF

clone size: few
V gene: TRBV7-2
J gene: TRBJ1-1
D gene: TRBD1
CDR3 protein: CASSLEETGGGTEAFF

clone size: few
V gene: TRBV7-2
J gene: TRBJ2-4
D gene: NA
CDR3 protein: CASSLQVGQKNIQYF

clone size: few
V gene: TRBV15
J gene: TRBJ2-3
D gene: NA
CDR3 protein: CATSRDQDTQYF

clone size: NA
V gene: TRBV18
J gene: TRBJ2-1
D gene: TRBD1
CDR3 protein: CASSSGPTGVGYNEQFF

clone size: NA
V gene: TRBV7-2
J gene: TRBJ2-5
D gene: TRBD2
CDR3 protein: CASSGWGLAQRETQYF

clone size: few
V gene: TRBV19
J gene: TRBJ1-2
D gene: NA
CDR3 protein: CASSIWGRTPSHSDGYTF

clone size: NA
V gene: TRBV20-1
J gene: TRBJ2-1
D gene: NA
CDR3 protein: CSARQYNEQFF

clone size: NA
V gene: TRBV27
J gene: TRBJ1-5
D gene: TRBD1
CDR3 protein: CASSQGQGDNQPQHF

clone size: few
V gene: TRBV5-1
J gene: TRBJ2-1
D gene: NA
CDR3 protein: CASSFSVTYNEQFF

clone size: NA
V gene: TRBV18
J gene: TRBJ1-4
D gene: TRBD1
CDR3 protein: CASSQTTGGSPNEKLFF

clone size: few
V gene: TRBV18
J gene: TRBJ1-5
D gene: NA
CDR3 protein: CASSPEQGSQPQHF

clone size: NA
V gene: TRBV5-4
J gene: TRBJ2-3
D gene: TRBD2
CDR3 protein: CASSLGRAGGVTDTQYF

clone size: NA
V gene: TRBV5-6
J gene: TRBJ2-1
D gene: NA
CDR3 protein: CASSFDDRLYNEQFF

clone size: few
V gene: TRBV5-8
J gene: TRBJ2-7
D gene: TRBD1
CDR3 protein: CASSWAGTGYYEQYF

clone size: NA
V gene: TRBV12-2
J gene: TRBJ1-4
D gene: NA
CDR3 protein: CASRLVCVNEKLFF

clone size: few
V gene: TRBV2
J gene: TRBJ2-7
D gene: NA
CDR3 protein: CASSYRVHEQYF

clone size: few
V gene: TRBV7-3
J gene: TRBJ2-3
D gene: TRBD2
CDR3 protein: CASSPNHSGRFADTQYF

clone size: NA
V gene: TRBV5-4
J gene: TRBJ2-2
D gene: NA
CDR3 protein: CASSLGISTGELFF

clone size: few
V gene: TRBV4-3
J gene: TRBJ2-1
D gene: TRBD2
CDR3 protein: CASSPLNPGWSAGGYNEQFF

clone size: NA
V gene: TRBV7-3
J gene: TRBJ2-6
D gene: TRBD2
CDR3 protein: CASSLVAGGQGANVLTF

clone size: few
V gene: TRBV6-5
J gene: TRBJ2-1
D gene: TRBD2
CDR3 protein: CASSSPPRGDNEQFF

clone size: NA
V gene: TRBV30
J gene: TRBJ2-3
D gene: NA
CDR3 protein: CAWSVQLDTQYF

clone size: NA
V gene: TRBV18
J gene: TRBJ1-2
D gene: NA
CDR3 protein: CASSPGFNRQGGRYGYTF

clone size: few
V gene: TRBV27
J gene: TRBJ2-5
D gene: NA
CDR3 protein: CASSETRSGETQYF

clone size: few
V gene: TRBV5-1
J gene: TRBJ2-3
D gene: NA
CDR3 protein: CASSPGSTDTQYF

clone size: NA
V gene: TRBV7-2
J gene: TRBJ2-1
D gene: NA
CDR3 protein: CASSFGAWEQFF

clone size: NA
V gene: TRBV30
J gene: TRBJ1-2
D gene: NA
CDR3 protein: CAWSRSFEAARNGYTF

clone size: few
V gene: TRBV9
J gene: TRBJ2-2
D gene: TRBD1
CDR3 protein: CASSVRQGARTGELFF

clone size: few
V gene: TRBV7-2
J gene: TRBJ2-3
D gene: TRBD2
CDR3 protein: CASSLSGRSPDTQYF

clone size: few
V gene: TRBV5-4
J gene: TRBJ2-3
D gene: NA
CDR3 protein: CASSSAGTDTQYF

clone size: NA
V gene: TRBV30
J gene: TRBJ1-3
D gene: NA
CDR3 protein: CAWTSGGIGDSGNTIYF

clone size: NA
V gene: TRBV6-6
J gene: TRBJ1-5
D gene: TRBD1
CDR3 protein: CASSTSDRAVGPQHF

clone size: few
V gene: TRBV18
J gene: TRBJ2-7
D gene: TRBD1
CDR3 protein: CASSPLGGTGTYEQYF

clone size: few
V gene: TRBV15
J gene: TRBJ2-6
D gene: TRBD2
CDR3 protein: CATSRAGGGSGANVLTF

clone size: NA
V gene: TRBV27
J gene: TRBJ2-3
D gene: NA
CDR3 protein: CASSFNSPDTQYF

clone size: NA
V gene: TRBV7-2
J gene: TRBJ2-1
D gene: NA
CDR3 protein: CASSLETSPQFF

clone size: NA
V gene: TRBV5-4
J gene: TRBJ2-2
D gene: TRBD1
CDR3 protein: CASSLVQGATGELFF

clone size: once
V gene: TRBV18
J gene: TRBJ2-1
D gene: NA
CDR3 protein: CASSFSYAGSSYNEQFF